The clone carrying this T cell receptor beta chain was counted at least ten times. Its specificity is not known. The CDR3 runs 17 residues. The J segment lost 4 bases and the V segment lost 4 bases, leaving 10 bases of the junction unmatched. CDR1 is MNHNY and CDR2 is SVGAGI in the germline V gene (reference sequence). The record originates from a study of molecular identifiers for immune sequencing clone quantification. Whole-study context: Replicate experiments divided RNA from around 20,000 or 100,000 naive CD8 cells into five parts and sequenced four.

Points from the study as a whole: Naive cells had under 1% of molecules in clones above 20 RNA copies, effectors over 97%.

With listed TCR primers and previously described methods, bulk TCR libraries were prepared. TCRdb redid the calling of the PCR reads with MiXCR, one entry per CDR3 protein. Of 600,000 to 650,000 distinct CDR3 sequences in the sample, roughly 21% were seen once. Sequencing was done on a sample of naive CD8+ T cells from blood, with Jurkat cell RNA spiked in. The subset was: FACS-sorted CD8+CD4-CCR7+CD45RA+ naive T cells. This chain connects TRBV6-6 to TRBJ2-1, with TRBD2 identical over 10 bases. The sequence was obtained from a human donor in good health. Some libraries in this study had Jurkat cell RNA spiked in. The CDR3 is CASSFNSGGSTYNEQFF. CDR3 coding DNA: TGTGCCAGCAGTTTTAATAGCGGGGGGTCGACATACAATGAGCAGTTCTTC.